The 14 T cell receptor beta chains reported below all come from one sample, sequenced in a study of T cells after yellow fever vaccination (dated by TCRdb to about 2019). Receptor amplification or capture employed 5' RACE. Instrument used: Illumina HiSeq 2500. TCRdb passed the public sequencing reads through fastp at Q25 and MiXCR, retaining productive beta sequences. Duplicate CDR3 protein sequences are folded into a single record with the most common DNA and genes. The sample yields 200,000 to 300,000 distinct CDR3 sequences; roughly 13% were counted once. The ten largest clonotypes hold roughly 0.5% of the sample. In the paper's terms, the treatment or condition label means: live attenuated yellow fever vaccine strain. Sequences were derived from CD4+ T cells sorted from PBMCs, sampled 45 days after the yellow fever booster vaccination. All receptors derive from a man under 40 who received the YFV17D yellow fever vaccine.

The CDR3 sequence is CASSPRTDGETQYF. For the CDR3, the DNA is TGCGCCAGCAGCCCACGGACCGATGGGGAGACCCAGTACTTC. The chain has TRBV4-3 and TRBJ2-5, with D unresolved. The CDR3 sequence is 14 residues long. Germline values: CDR1 LGHNA, CDR2 YSLEER. V gave up 4 bases and J gave up 5 bases, with 14 bases separating them.

This CDR3 reads CASSQATSGSHYEQYF. CDR3 sequence (DNA): TGTGCCAGCAGCCAAGCCACTAGCGGGAGTCACTACGAGCAGTACTTC. V is TRBV4-2 and J is TRBJ2-7, with TRBD2 matching over 11 bases. The CDR3 extends over 16 amino acids. Trimming cost V 1 base and J 3 bases; bases outside gene matches: 5. Germline V gene data show CDR1 as LGHNA and CDR2 as YNFKEQ.

This clonotype has a handful of counts. V gene TRBV14 combines with J gene TRBJ2-7; possibly TRBD1 or TRBD2 for D (5 bases each). V was clipped by 5 bases and J by 0 bases, with 14 bases between them. Germline CDR1 and CDR2: SGHDN and FVKESK. The CDR3 covers 15 residues. This chain's CDR3 is CASSYPGPLSYEQYF. CDR3 coding DNA: TGTGCCAGCAGCTACCCGGGACCTCTCTCCTACGAGCAGTACTTC.

This clonotype occurred a few times. The DNA for the CDR3 is TGTGCCAGCAGCCCACGAAAAGGGGGACAGACCTACGAGCAGTACTTC. As protein: CASSPRKGGQTYEQYF. The V and J genes are TRBV7-9 and TRBJ2-7; TRBD1 matches 7 bases. CDR3 size: 16 residues. Germline V lookup: CDR1 SEHNR, CDR2 FQNEAQ (reference sequence). J was trimmed by 2 bases and V by 5 bases; bases with no gene match: 12.

This clonotype was found a few times. The chain couples TRBV20-1 to TRBJ2-5; maybe TRBD2 (6 bases). V lost 5 bases to trimming and J lost 7 bases, with 17 bases between them. Germline V gene lookup returns CDR1 DFQATT and CDR2 SNEGSKA (reference sequence). The CDR3 spans 13 residues. CDR3 in DNA: TGCAGTGCTCCTGGGACTCCATCTAGGACCCAGTACTTC. Protein: CSAPGTPSRTQYF.

This chain joins TRBV18 and TRBJ1-2, with 7 bases that match TRBD1. CDR3 length equals 13 residues. With V trimmed by 5 bases and J by 7 bases, 7 bases remained unmatched. Germline CDR1 KGHSH, CDR2 LQKENI. The chain's CDR3 is CASSTDRDLGYTF. CDR3 coding DNA: TGTGCCAGCTCAACTGACAGGGATCTTGGCTACACCTTC.

This clonotype was seen many times. The gene calls are TRBV20-1 and TRBJ1-1; TRBD1 is a possible D gene (6 bases). The CDR3 consists of 14 residues. The ends were cut back, 3 bases at V and 3 bases at J, with 14 bases in the middle. Germline V CDR1 and CDR2: DFQATT, SNEGSKA (reference sequence). CDR3 protein: CSARPGTLDTEAFF. CDR3 DNA: TGCAGTGCTAGGCCCGGGACATTGGACACTGAAGCTTTCTTT.

The gene calls are TRBV25-1 and TRBJ2-5, with D perhaps TRBD1 (6 bases). V lost 7 bases and J 5 bases, leaving 20 bases between the germline ends. Germline values: CDR1 MGHDK, CDR2 SYGVNS. The length of the CDR3 is 15 residues. This chain's CDR3 is CASTKTGQIRETQYF. CDR3 nucleotide sequence: TGTGCCAGCACGAAAACGGGACAAATTCGCGAGACCCAGTACTTC.

This clonotype has more than one count but fewer than ten. This chain links TRBV10-2 with TRBJ2-3, with TRBD2 identical over 11 bases. Losses at the gene ends were 8 bases for V and 0 bases for J; bases not matched to a gene: 7. Germline loops: CDR1 WSHSY, CDR2 SAAADI. The CDR3 length is 16 residues. DNA for the CDR3: TGCGCCAGCTGTCTAGCGGGAGGAATGAGCACAGATACGCAGTATTTT. Translated, it gives CASCLAGGMSTDTQYF.

This clonotype was seen only a few times. The chain combines TRBV7-9 with TRBJ2-7, with 8 bases matching TRBD2. The junction had 14 bases not matched to a gene; V was cut back by 4 bases and J by 3 bases. This CDR3 comprises 17 residues. The V gene's germline CDR1 is SEHNR and CDR2 FQNEAQ (reference sequence). CDR3 loop: CASSSGPLAGRIYEQYF. The CDR3 DNA reads TGTGCCAGCAGCTCCGGACCATTAGCGGGGAGGATCTACGAGCAGTACTTC.

At least ten counts were recorded for this clonotype. The chain carries TRBV28 and TRBJ1-3; D ambiguous. With 4 bases removed from V and 2 bases from J, the gap between germline ends came to 15 bases. The CDR3 length is 16 residues. Germline lookup yields CDR1 MDHEN and CDR2 SYDVKM. CDR3 coding DNA: TGTGCCAGCAGTTCTAATCCGGTCATTACTGGAAACACCATATATTTT. The encoded protein is CASSSNPVITGNTIYF.

In its sample, this clonotype was seen a few times. The genes are TRBV29-1 and TRBJ2-1; D not certain. The V gene's germline CDR1 is SQVTM and CDR2 ANQGSEA. Trimming pared 8 bases from V and 1 base from J, leaving 9 bases between. The CDR3 is made up of 12 amino acids. The chain's CDR3 is CSLTLSYNEQFF. CDR3 nucleotides: TGCAGCCTAACGTTGTCCTACAATGAGCAGTTCTTC.

The chain employs TRBV20-1 and TRBJ1-1; D uncertain. CDR3 length: 13 residues. V lost 7 bases and J lost 0, with 12 bases in between. The germline V gene encodes CDR1 DFQATT and CDR2 SNEGSKA (reference sequence). CDR3 in amino acids: CSVRTQMNTEAFF. CDR3 bases: TGCAGTGTACGGACCCAGATGAACACTGAAGCTTTCTTT.

This clonotype has ten or more counts. The V call is TRBV5-1, the J call TRBJ2-7; a weak D match, TRBD2 (5 bases). Trimming stripped 9 bases from V and 1 base from J, with 17 bases between. Germline V gene sequence: CDR1 SGHRS, CDR2 YFSETQ. The CDR3 contains 14 residues. The CDR3 DNA reads TGCGCCACCAGGCAAGAGGGTCCTTCCTACGAGCAGTACTTC. Protein product: CATRQEGPSYEQYF.